The source of this T cell receptor (beta chain) is a study of blood T cells in healthy people across ages. Findings and caveats of the study: Those diversity estimates obtained from one million T cells were thought to be underestimates.

CDR3 length: 12 residues. V dropped 0 bases and J dropped 10; count of bases not matched to a gene: 1. Germline loops: CDR1 DFQATT, CDR2 SNEGSKA (reference sequence). Primers used in a second PCR of about 6 to 11 cycles were a sample-barcoded 5' primer and a J-beta primer mix. TCRdb re-derived calls from the 5' RACE reads in MiXCR, one entry per CDR3 protein. The sample gives about 1.8 million distinct CDR3 sequences, about 50% of which show up once; more than 2% is in the top ten. About this clonotype: The antigen remains unidentified.

This sequence originates from a woman in her 40s in good health. The rearrangement links TRBV20-1 to TRBJ2-1; 9 bases match TRBD2. The source material was blood. CDR3 nucleotide sequence: TGCAGTGCTAGAGATCTAGCGGGGGAGCAGTTCTTC. Translating it yields CSARDLAGEQFF.